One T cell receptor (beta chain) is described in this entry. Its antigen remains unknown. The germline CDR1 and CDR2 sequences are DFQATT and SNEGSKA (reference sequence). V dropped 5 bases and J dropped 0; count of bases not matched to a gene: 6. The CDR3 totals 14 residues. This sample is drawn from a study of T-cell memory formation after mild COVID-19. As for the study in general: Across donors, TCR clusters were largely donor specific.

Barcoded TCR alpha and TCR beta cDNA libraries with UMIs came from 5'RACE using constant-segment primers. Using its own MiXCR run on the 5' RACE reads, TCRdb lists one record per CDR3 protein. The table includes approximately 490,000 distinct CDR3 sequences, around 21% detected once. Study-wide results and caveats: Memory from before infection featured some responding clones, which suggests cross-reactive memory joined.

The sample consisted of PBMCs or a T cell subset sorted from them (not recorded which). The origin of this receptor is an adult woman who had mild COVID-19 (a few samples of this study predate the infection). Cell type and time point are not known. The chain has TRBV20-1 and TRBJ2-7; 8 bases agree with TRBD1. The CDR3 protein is CSAEKTGVSYEQYF. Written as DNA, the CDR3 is TGCAGTGCTGAAAAGACAGGGGTCTCCTACGAGCAGTACTTC.